The 20 T cell receptor beta chains below were found in one sample sequenced in a study of Ad26.COV2.S vaccination and SARS-CoV-2 variants. This sample's treatment: some 20 received Ad26.COV2.S at low or high dose, single or two shots; about five received placebo; per-sample allocation not given. On day 63 after the first injection, vaccine and placebo recipients gave samples. Repertoires were generated with immunoSEQ multiplex PCR, while TCRdb's copy carries only in-frame clones and drops some. The sample contains about 350,000 clones, 87% of which appear only once. Sequences were derived from peripheral blood, sampled in a trial of Ad26.COV2.S vaccine versus placebo. Every receptor here comes from a person aged 18 to 65 who received the Ad26.COV2.S COVID-19 vaccine or a placebo.

This sequence joins TRBV4-1 and TRBJ1-6; D remains unclear. Trimming took off 0 bases at V and 5 bases at J, with 14 bases between the two ends. The CDR3 extends over 17 amino acids. From germline, CDR1 is MGHRA and CDR2 YSYEKL. The CDR3 nucleotides read TGCGCCAGCAGCCAAGATCTCCGGCAGGCTCATAATTCACCCCTCCACTTT. Translating gives CASSQDLRQAHNSPLHF.

The sample holds a few counts of this clone. The chain is built from TRBV2 and TRBJ1-2; D possibly corresponds to TRBD1 (5 bases). There are 13 residues in the CDR3. V gave up 9 bases and J gave up 4 bases, with 15 bases separating them. CDR1 SNHLY and CDR2 FYNNEI come from the germline V gene. The CDR3 coding sequence is TGTGCCAGAACCATACAGGCGACCTATGGCTACACCTTC. Protein product: CARTIQATYGYTF.

The rearrangement uses TRBV27 and TRBJ2-1; 7 nucleotides match TRBD1. CDR3 length: 14 amino acids. Germline assignment: CDR1 MNHEY and CDR2 SMNVEV (reference sequence). Trimming took 5 bases from V and 0 from J; bases not matched to a gene: 1. CDR3 nucleotides: TGTGCCAGCAGTGCAGGGGGCTCCTACAATGAGCAGTTCTTC. Residues: CASSAGGSYNEQFF.

This chain links TRBV5-8 with TRBJ1-1; D gene ambiguous. Germline assignment: CDR1 SGHTS and CDR2 YDEGEE. CDR3 length equals 14 residues. V lost 4 bases to trimming and J lost 0 bases, with 10 bases between them. This CDR3 reads CASSDDKLNTEAFF. CDR3 DNA: TGTGCCAGCAGCGACGACAAACTGAACACTGAAGCTTTCTTT. Together with reference TRBV5-8 and TRBJ1-1, the CDR3 gives the full variable domain: EAGVTQSPTHLIKTRGQQATLRCSPISGHTSVYWYQQALGLGLQFLLWYDEGEERNRGNFPPRFSGRQFPNYSSELNVNALELEDSALYLCASSDDKLNTEAFFGQGTRLTVV.

The rearrangement joins TRBV5-1 to TRBJ2-1, with D perhaps matching TRBD1 (6 bases). CDR1 and CDR2 (germline): SGHRS, YFSETQ. The CDR3 runs 14 residues. The V end was cut by 3 bases, the J end by 10 bases, with 17 bases between. CDR3 nucleotides: TGCGCCAGCAGCTGGAACCAGGTGGGGGCAGAGCAGTTCTTC. Protein product: CASSWNQVGAEQFF.

This clone was detected once. The rearrangement joins TRBV24-1 to TRBJ2-5, with D uncertain. CDR3 length: 15 residues. Trimming left V 3 bases short and J 6 bases short, with 16 bases between. The germline gives CDR1 KGHDR, CDR2 SFDVKD. DNA of the CDR3: TGTGCCACCAGTGATCAAACACAAAATGAGAAGACCCAGTACTTC. This translates into CATSDQTQNEKTQYF.

This chain links TRBV30 with TRBJ1-1, with no clear D. V was clipped by 1 base and J by 7 bases, with 10 bases between them. Germline CDR1 reads GTSNPN; CDR2 reads SVGIG (reference sequence). CDR3 length: 12 amino acids. CDR3 coding DNA: TGTGCCTGGAGTGGGTTTGGCGATGAAGCTTTCTTT. Its protein product is CAWSGFGDEAFF.

This chain links TRBV4-2 with TRBJ2-1; 7 positions agree with TRBD1. The CDR3 contains 16 residues. Germline values: CDR1 LGHNA, CDR2 YNFKEQ. With 3 bases clipped from V and 12 bases from J, the junction kept 17 bases outside the gene matches. The CDR3 reads CASSQGTVTTQDWQFF. CDR3 in DNA: TGTGCCAGCAGCCAGGGGACAGTTACGACCCAAGATTGGCAGTTCTTC.

The chain joins TRBV11-2 to TRBJ2-4; D is unresolved. The CDR3 covers 11 residues. Trimming stripped 5 bases from V and 8 bases from J, with 7 bases between. Germline CDR1 SGHAT, CDR2 FQNNGV. CDR3 region: CASSNRDIQYF. CDR3 DNA sequence: TGTGCCAGCAGCAACCGGGACATTCAGTACTTC. The whole variable domain, remainder taken from reference TRBV11-2 and TRBJ2-4, is EAGVAQSPRYKIIEKRQSVAFWCNPISGHATLYWYQQILGQGPKLLIQFQNNGVVDDSQLPKDRFSAERLKGVDSTLKIQPAKLEDSAVYLCASSNRDIQYFGAGTRLSVL.

The V gene is TRBV7-2, the J gene TRBJ2-5; D uncertain. CDR3 size: 10 residues. Germline loops: CDR1 SGHTA, CDR2 FQGNSA. V dropped 5 bases and J dropped 2 bases, with 0 bases sitting between them. CDR3 DNA sequence: TGTGCCAGCAGCCAAGAGACCCAGTACTTC. Its translation is CASSQETQYF. The complete variable domain, with remaining parts taken from reference TRBV7-2 and TRBJ2-5, reads GAGVSQSPSNKVTEKGKDVELRCDPISGHTALYWYRQSLGQGLEFLIYFQGNSAPDKSGLPSDRFSAERTGGSVSTLTIQRTQQEDSAVYLCASSQETQYFGPGTRLLVL.

V gene TRBV13 combines with J gene TRBJ2-7; 13 nucleotides match TRBD2. J lost 2 bases, V lost 4 bases, and 2 bases had no gene match. This CDR3 region has 15 residues. Germline assignment: CDR1 PRHDT and CDR2 FYEKMQ (reference sequence). CDR3 DNA sequence: TGTGCCAGCAGCTCAGGACTAGCGGGGGCCTACGAGCAGTACTTC. It translates to CASSSGLAGAYEQYF.

This rearrangement joins TRBV19 to TRBJ2-3, with D tentatively TRBD2 (6 bases). The CDR3 sequence is 11 residues long. Germline loops: CDR1 LNHDA, CDR2 SQIVND (reference sequence). Trimming stripped 8 bases from V and 4 bases from J, with 7 bases between. The CDR3 protein is CASGEADTQYF. Written as DNA, the CDR3 is TGTGCCAGTGGGGAGGCAGATACGCAGTATTTT.

V and J are TRBV4-1 and TRBJ2-2; 10 nucleotides match TRBD2. V dropped 3 bases and J dropped 6; count of bases not matched to a gene: 10. CDR3 size: 17 residues. CDR1 is MGHRA, CDR2 YSYEKL, per germline. The CDR3 DNA is TGCGCCAGCAGCCAGATGCTAGCGGGGGTAGCGGCCGGGGAGCTGTTTTTT. Translated, it gives CASSQMLAGVAAGELFF.

The V and J genes are TRBV9 and TRBJ1-1; TRBD1 matches 11 bases. Germline V gene lookup returns CDR1 SGDLS and CDR2 YYNGEE. This CDR3 is 14 amino acids long. Trimming took 4 bases from V and 4 from J; bases not matched to a gene: 3. The CDR3 DNA sequence: TGTGCCAGCAGCATGGGGACAGGGGGCACTGAAGCTTTCTTT. Encoded protein: CASSMGTGGTEAFF.

In its sample, this clone was seen many times. The gene calls are TRBV6-1 and TRBJ1-1; tentative D call: TRBD1 (6 bases). CDR1 MNHNS and CDR2 SASEGT come from the germline V gene. The V and J ends lost 0 bases and 1 base respectively, with 18 bases between them. CDR3 length equals 18 residues. The CDR3 region is CASSEALVVAGANTEAFF. The DNA for the CDR3 is TGTGCCAGCAGTGAAGCCCTGGTGGTGGCAGGGGCGAACACTGAAGCTTTCTTT.

The V gene is TRBV18, the J gene TRBJ1-2; D is perhaps TRBD1 (6 bases). CDR3 size: 16 residues. V was clipped by 3 bases and J by 2 bases, with 16 bases between them. Germline V lookup: CDR1 KGHSH, CDR2 LQKENI. The CDR3 nucleotides are TGTGCCAGCTCACCGCTTCTCAGGGGTTTGAACTATGGCTACACCTTC. This sequence encodes CASSPLLRGLNYGYTF.

This sequence joins TRBV18 and TRBJ1-2, with 7 bases matching TRBD1. V dropped 3 bases and J dropped 2; count of bases not matched to a gene: 3. The CDR3 consists of 14 residues. Looked up from germline, CDR1 is KGHSH and CDR2 is LQKENI. In nucleotides, the CDR3 is TGTGCCAGCTCACCCAAACAGGGGAACTATGGCTACACCTTC. It is translated as CASSPKQGNYGYTF. The full variable domain, in which reference TRBV18 and TRBJ1-2 provide the parts outside the CDR3, is NAGVMQNPRHLVRRRGQEARLRCSPMKGHSHVYWYRQLPEEGLKFMVYLQKENIIDESGMPKERFSAEFPKEGPSILRIQQVVRGDSAAYFCASSPKQGNYGYTFGSGTRLTVV.

The chain has TRBV10-3 and TRBJ2-5; D possibly corresponds to TRBD1 (6 bases). The length of the CDR3 is 15 residues. The germline CDR1 and CDR2 sequences are ENHRY and SYGVKD. Trimming removed 0 bases at V and 4 bases at J, with 12 bases between. CDR3 coding DNA: TGTGCCATCAGTGAGTCGTTCGAAGGGGGAGAGACCCAGTACTTC. Encoded protein: CAISESFEGGETQYF.

The rearrangement links TRBV7-3 to TRBJ1-2; D is uncertain. V shed 5 bases and J shed 5 bases, with 15 bases lying between them. Germline lookup yields CDR1 SGHTA and CDR2 FQGTGA. The CDR3 length is 14 residues. CDR3 coding DNA: TGTGCCAGCAGCCTTGGGTTCGGAGGGTATGGCTACACCTTC. It is translated as CASSLGFGGYGYTF.

This clone was observed a single time. The rearrangement uses TRBV2 and TRBJ1-6; D may be TRBD1 (5 bases). Trimming shortened V by 4 bases and J by 5 bases, and 12 bases separated the two germline ends. The CDR3 is 15 amino acids. CDR1 SNHLY and CDR2 FYNNEI come from the germline V gene. CDR3 sequence: CASSGAGHNNSPLHF. CDR3 bases: TGTGCCAGCAGTGGGGCTGGACACAATAATTCACCCCTCCACTTT.